The 23 T cell receptor beta chains below all came from one sample that was sequenced in a study of tissue T cells after allogeneic stem cell transplantation. Profiling relied on immunoSEQ multiplex PCR, and the TCRdb table lists in-frame clones only, not all of them. The sample comprises approximately 17,000 clones, 70% of which are singletons, and approximately 1% rests with the top ten. Sequenced material: spleen. Source of these receptors: a female BALB/c mouse in good health. For this strain, the MHC haplotype corresponds to H2-d.

As regards this clone: Gene names denote mouse genes. The sequenced fragment ends 1 residue before the CDR3 boundary, so the rest is inferred from the germline J gene. The gene calls are TRBV19 and TRBJ2-1, with 13 bases that match TRBD2. This CDR3 has 16 amino acids. From germline, CDR1 is FNHDT and CDR2 SITEND (reference sequence). V was pared by 2 bases and J by 9 bases, with 8 bases of the junction left unmatched. The CDR3 spells CASSMSPGTGGVEQFF. The sequenced CDR3 bases are TGTGCCAGCAGTATGTCCCCCGGGACTGGGGGGGTTGAGCAGTTC.

As for this clone: Genes and germline are mouse. The read finishes 1 residue shy of the CDR3 end, and the germline J gene is used to complete it. The chain recombines TRBV1 with TRBJ1-5, with unresolved D. The V and J ends lost 3 bases and 0 bases respectively, with 9 bases between them. The CDR3 is 15 amino acids. Germline V gene sequence: CDR1 NSQYPW, CDR2 LRSPGD (reference sequence). The CDR3 DNA, read in part, is TGCACCTGCAGTGCCTCGACATATAACAACCAGGCTCCGCTT. Amino acid sequence: CTCSASTYNNQAPL. The whole CDR3 protein reads CTCSASTYNNQAPLF.

A note on this clone: Gene names follow the mouse nomenclature. Sequencing ends 1 residue short of the CDR3 end; the germline J gene provides the rest. The rearrangement links TRBV20 to TRBJ2-3; 8 bases map to TRBD1. Germline V CDR1 and CDR2: GFQATS, STVNSAI. V shed 1 base and J 3 bases; nucleotides not matched to a gene: 3. This CDR3 has 14 residues. The CDR3 bases that were read are TGTGGTGCTAGGGGACAGGGGAGGGCAGAAACGCTGTAT. Translated, it gives CGARGQGRAETLY. The complete CDR3 protein is CGARGQGRAETLYF.

Details on this clone: The gene names here belong to mouse. The read is 1 residue too short to cover the CDR3 end, so that end is filled in from the germline J gene. V usage is TRBV3 and J usage is TRBJ2-1, with TRBD1 matching over 12 bases. Germline CDR1 SNHLY, CDR2 FYNGKV (reference sequence). The CDR3 contains 16 residues. The trim removed 1 base at V and 6 bases at J, leaving 4 bases unmatched. CDR3 in amino acids: CASSLGGQGALAEQFF. The DNA read from the CDR3 is TGTGCCAGCAGCTTAGGGGGACAGGGGGCGCTTGCTGAGCAGTTC.

This clone was counted only a few times. Genes here carry mouse names. Coverage ceases 1 residue before the CDR3 finishes, and the germline J gene fills in the end. V usage is TRBV29 and J usage is TRBJ1-2; 9 bases match TRBD1. V was clipped by 6 bases and J by 1 base; unmatched bases: 3. Germline CDR1 and CDR2: MSHET and SYDVDS. The CDR3 has 14 amino acids. The CDR3 protein is CASRPDRGNSDYTF. Partial CDR3 DNA: TGTGCTAGCAGACCGGACAGGGGAAACTCCGACTACACC.

Concerning this clone: The gene names here belong to mouse. The read ends 1 residue early relative to the CDR3; the germline J gene fills the gap. The chain combines TRBV13-2 with TRBJ2-7, with TRBD2 matching 11 bases. The V gene end was trimmed by 4 bases and the J gene end by 6 bases; junction bases not matched to a gene: 3. The CDR3 totals 13 residues. The germline V gene encodes CDR1 NNHNN and CDR2 SYGAGS (reference sequence). CDR3 DNA (partial): TGTGCCAGCGGTCGACTGGGGGGGGGTGAACAGTAC. As protein: CASGRLGGGEQY. The entire CDR3 reads CASGRLGGGEQYF.

Worth noting for this clone: The gene names given are mouse names. The DNA ends 1 residue before the CDR3 does, and the rest of the CDR3 is filled in from the germline J gene. J is TRBJ1-4 and V is TRBV13-2, with TRBD1 as a possible D gene (5 bases). Germline V lookup: CDR1 NNHNN, CDR2 SYGAGS (reference sequence). This CDR3 region has 15 residues. Trimming cost V 1 base and J 0 bases, with 7 bases left between them. The CDR3 reads CASGDLGVSNERLFF. Incomplete CDR3 DNA: TGTGCCAGCGGTGATCTGGGGGTTTCCAACGAAAGATTATTT.

Notes on this clone: The gene names given are mouse names. The read finishes 1 residue shy of the CDR3 end, and the germline J gene is used to complete it. This chain connects TRBV13-1 to TRBJ1-1; D gene ambiguous. CDR1 is NSHNY, CDR2 SYGAGN, per germline. Trimming removed 4 bases from V and 7 bases from J, with 8 bases in between. The CDR3 length is 11 residues. The CDR3 loop reads CASSSLKEVFF. The part of the CDR3 DNA that was read is TGTGCCAGCAGTTCCCTCAAAGAAGTCTTC.

As regards this clone: Gene names follow the mouse nomenclature. CDR3 bases read: TGTGCCAGCAGCCAAGAAAACATAAACACAGAAGTCTTC. This sequence encodes CASSQENINTEVF. The whole CDR3 protein is CASSQENINTEVFF. V is TRBV5 and J is TRBJ1-1; D is unclear. The CDR3 goes on 1 residue after the read ends, and that part is filled in from the germline J gene. CDR1 is LGHNA and CDR2 is YNLKQL in the germline V gene (reference sequence). The V gene lost 0 bases and the J gene lost 1 base, with 6 bases spanning the gap. This CDR3 has 14 residues.

Turning to this clone: Gene and germline names: mouse. This specimen includes other DNA sequences encoding the same CDR3. The CDR3 bases that were read are TGTGCCTGGAGTCCCCAGGGGGTCTATGCTGAGCAGTTC. Its protein is CAWSPQGVYAEQF. The CDR3 in its entirety is CAWSPQGVYAEQFF. The rearrangement uses TRBV31 and TRBJ2-1; TRBD1 matches 7 bases. The DNA ends 1 residue before the CDR3 does, and the rest of the CDR3 is filled in from the germline J gene. The ends lost 1 base at V and 3 bases at J; junction bases unmatched: 3. The CDR3 length is 14 residues. Germline lookup yields CDR1 GKSSPN and CDR2 SITVG.

This clone came up a few times. Gene names follow the mouse nomenclature. The CDR3 goes on 1 residue after the read ends, and that part is filled in from the germline J gene. The rearrangement links TRBV17 to TRBJ2-7, with 11 positions matching TRBD2. The CDR3 is made up of 16 amino acids. Germline values: CDR1 MNHDT, CDR2 YYDKIL. V was clipped by 2 bases and J by 4 bases; unmatched bases: 7. The CDR3 sequence: CASSRSRTGGPYEQYF. The CDR3 DNA, read in part, is TGTGCTAGCAGTAGATCCAGGACTGGGGGGCCTTATGAACAGTAC.

This clone was counted only a few times. Gene names are the mouse ones. Read sequence stops 1 residue before the CDR3 end, and the germline J gene provides the missing end. The chain carries TRBV2 and TRBJ2-7, with a weak D call TRBD2 (6 bases). The CDR3 has 15 amino acids. Trimming pared 0 bases from V and 0 bases from J, leaving 9 bases between. Germline assignment: CDR1 LGHNA and CDR2 YSYQKL. The CDR3 DNA, read in part, is TGTGCCAGCAGCCAAGAGGGACTTAGCTCCTATGAACAGTAC. This sequence encodes CASSQEGLSSYEQY. In full, the CDR3 reads CASSQEGLSSYEQYF.

This clone was picked up a small number of times. Genes and germline are mouse. The observed sequence ends 1 residue before the CDR3 terminus, with the missing tail filled in from the germline J gene. This chain links TRBV2 with TRBJ1-4, with TRBD1 as a possible D gene (5 bases). Trimming pared 0 bases from V and 3 bases from J, leaving 8 bases between. The V gene's germline CDR1 is LGHNA and CDR2 YSYQKL. CDR3 length: 15 residues. The DNA read from the CDR3 is TGTGCCAGCAGCCAAGACCCAGGGACCAACGAAAGATTATTT. Its protein product is CASSQDPGTNERLF. The CDR3 in its entirety is CASSQDPGTNERLFF. Based on the CDR3 plus reference TRBV2 and TRBJ1-4, the full variable domain is DPKIIQKPKYLVAVTGSEKILICEQYLGHNAMYWYRQSAKKPLEFMFSYSYQKLMDNQTASSRFQPQSSKKNHLDLQITALKPDDSATYFCASSQDPGTNERLFFGHGTKLSVL.

Notes on this clone: Gene names are the mouse ones. The read terminates 1 residue ahead of where the CDR3 ends, so the germline J gene completes it. The V gene is TRBV19, the J gene TRBJ1-1; tentatively, D is TRBD1 (5 bases). CDR3 length equals 14 residues. In germline, CDR1 is FNHDT, CDR2 SITEND (reference sequence). V shed 5 bases and J shed 1 base, with 12 bases lying between them. The chain's CDR3 is CASRVRGLNTEVFF. The CDR3 bases that were read are TGTGCCAGCAGAGTAAGGGGATTGAACACAGAAGTCTTC.

Points on this clone: Any gene name here is a mouse gene name. The CDR3 is cut off 1 residue early in the read; its end comes from the germline J gene. V is TRBV19 and J is TRBJ1-3; TRBD1 matches 11 bases. The CDR3 is made up of 18 amino acids. V trimming: 0 bases; J trimming: 3 bases; junction bases outside the gene matches: 8. From germline, CDR1 is FNHDT and CDR2 SITEND (reference sequence). The CDR3 DNA, read in part, is TGTGCCAGCAGTATAGCTCCGGACAGGGGGCTAGGTGGAAATACGCTCTAT. It yields the protein CASSIAPDRGLGGNTLY. The whole CDR3 is CASSIAPDRGLGGNTLYF.

Details on this clone: The gene names here belong to mouse. The missing CDR3 end, 1 residue past where the read stops, is filled in from the germline J gene. The rearrangement joins TRBV13-1 to TRBJ2-1; 12 bases are shared with TRBD2. Per germline, CDR1 NSHNY and CDR2 SYGAGN. The CDR3 spans 16 residues. V lost 3 bases and J lost 3; bases outside the gene matches: 4. The sequenced CDR3 bases are TGTGCCAGCAGTGGAGGACTGGGGGGGGTCTATGCTGAGCAGTTC. Translation: CASSGGLGGVYAEQF. The entire CDR3 is CASSGGLGGVYAEQFF.

To note about this clone: The genes are named according to mouse. The read ends 1 residue before the CDR3 terminus; that terminus is restored from the germline J gene. The V and J genes are TRBV3 and TRBJ1-4, with 10 bases fitting TRBD1. The CDR3 has 15 residues. CDR1 is SNHLY and CDR2 is FYNGKV in the germline V gene (reference sequence). The V gene end was trimmed by 5 bases and the J gene end by 6 bases; junction bases not matched to a gene: 6. CDR3 sequence: CASSLRDRGDERLFF. The covered CDR3 bases are TGTGCCAGCAGCCTCCGGGACAGGGGAGACGAAAGATTATTT.

The count of this clone is one. The listed genes are named as in mouse. The DNA ends 1 residue before the CDR3 does, and the rest of the CDR3 is filled in from the germline J gene. The chain uses TRBV4 and TRBJ2-7, with 9 bases matching TRBD2. The germline gives CDR1 LGHDT, CDR2 YNNKQL (reference sequence). The CDR3 runs to 14 residues. The junction had 5 bases not matched to a gene; V was cut back by 4 bases and J by 4 bases. This chain's CDR3 is CASSFRDWEYEQYF. The CDR3 bases that were read are TGTGCCAGCAGCTTCCGGGACTGGGAGTATGAACAGTAC.

On this clone: Here the gene names and germline are mouse. The read comes to an end 1 residue before the CDR3 does, leaving the germline J gene to fill in the end. The rearrangement links TRBV13-2 to TRBJ1-3; TRBD1 aligns across 9 bases. In germline, CDR1 is NNHNN, CDR2 SYGAGS (reference sequence). With V trimmed by 5 bases and J by 4 bases, 4 bases remained unmatched. The length of the CDR3 is 14 residues. The CDR3 protein is CASGGQGMGNTLYF. The sequenced CDR3 bases are TGTGCCAGCGGAGGACAGGGGATGGGAAATACGCTCTAT.

Notes on this clone: Genes and germline come from the mouse. The sequence runs out 1 residue before the end of the CDR3; the remainder is reconstructed from the germline J gene. The rearrangement uses TRBV13-2 and TRBJ2-2, with D maybe TRBD2 (7 bases). Per the germline V gene, CDR1 is NNHNN and CDR2 is SYGAGS (reference sequence). Trimming removed 0 bases at V and 4 bases at J, with 13 bases between. The CDR3 covers 16 residues. Partial CDR3 DNA: TGTGCCAGCGGTGATGAGGGGGGCGCGGGCACCGGGCAGCTCTAC. Its translation: CASGDEGGAGTGQLY. The whole CDR3 is CASGDEGGAGTGQLYF.

Turning to this clone: Gene names and germline refer to mouse. With the read ending 1 residue before the CDR3 end, the germline J gene is used to fill in that end. The V gene is TRBV4, the J gene TRBJ2-7; 11 bases map to TRBD2. The CDR3 length is 13 residues. Looked up from germline, CDR1 is LGHDT and CDR2 is YNNKQL (reference sequence). V lost 4 bases to trimming and J lost 6 bases; unmatched junction nucleotides: 2. CDR3 bases read: TGTGCCAGCAGCTCGGACTGGGGGGCTGAACAGTAC. It codes for CASSSDWGAEQY. The entire CDR3 protein reads CASSSDWGAEQYF.

Remarks on this clone: The germline and genes are mouse ones. CDR3 DNA, as far as it was read: TGTGCCAGCGCGGGGGAGAATTCGCCCCTCTAC. Protein: CASAGENSPLY. The entire CDR3 protein is CASAGENSPLYF. The gene calls are TRBV13-2 and TRBJ1-6; the D gene is possibly TRBD1 (5 bases). The read finishes 1 residue shy of the CDR3 end, and the germline J gene is used to complete it. TRBJ1-6 is flagged as an ORF with uncertain function. CDR1 is NNHNN, CDR2 SYGAGS, per germline (reference sequence). This CDR3 is built from 12 residues. Trimming left V 6 bases short and J 7 bases short, with 8 bases between.

With respect to this clone: Mouse germline and gene names are used. The CDR3 goes on 1 residue after the read ends, and that part is filled in from the germline J gene. The chain combines TRBV13-2 with TRBJ2-2; tentatively, D is TRBD2 (7 bases). Trimming took off 0 bases at V and 3 bases at J, with 9 bases between the two ends. This CDR3 is 15 amino acids long. The germline gives CDR1 NNHNN, CDR2 SYGAGS (reference sequence). CDR3: CASGDGGADTGQLYF. Partial CDR3 DNA: TGTGCCAGCGGTGATGGGGGGGCGGACACCGGGCAGCTCTAC.